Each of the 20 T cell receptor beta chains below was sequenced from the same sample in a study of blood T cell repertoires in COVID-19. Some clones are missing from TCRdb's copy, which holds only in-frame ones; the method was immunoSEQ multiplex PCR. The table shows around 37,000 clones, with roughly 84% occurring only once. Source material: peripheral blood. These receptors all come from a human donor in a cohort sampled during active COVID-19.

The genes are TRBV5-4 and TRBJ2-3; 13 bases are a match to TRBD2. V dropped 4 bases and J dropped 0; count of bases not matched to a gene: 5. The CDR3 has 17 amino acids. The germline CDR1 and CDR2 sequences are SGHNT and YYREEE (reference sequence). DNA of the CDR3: TGTGCCAGCAGCCCAGGGACTAGCGGGGTGAGCACAGATACGCAGTATTTT. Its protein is CASSPGTSGVSTDTQYF.

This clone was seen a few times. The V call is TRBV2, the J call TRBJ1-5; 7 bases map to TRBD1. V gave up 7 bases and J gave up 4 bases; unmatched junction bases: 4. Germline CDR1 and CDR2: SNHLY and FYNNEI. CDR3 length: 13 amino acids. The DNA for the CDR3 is TGTGCCAGCATGGGGACAGTAAATCAGCCCCAGCATTTT. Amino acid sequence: CASMGTVNQPQHF.

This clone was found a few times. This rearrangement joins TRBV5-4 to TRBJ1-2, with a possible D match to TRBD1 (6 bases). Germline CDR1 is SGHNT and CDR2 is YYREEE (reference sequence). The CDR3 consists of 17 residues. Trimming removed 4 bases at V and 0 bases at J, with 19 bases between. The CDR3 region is CASSPGRGGRANYGYTF. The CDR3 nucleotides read TGTGCCAGCAGCCCCGGAAGGGGGGGGAGGGCTAACTATGGCTACACCTTC.

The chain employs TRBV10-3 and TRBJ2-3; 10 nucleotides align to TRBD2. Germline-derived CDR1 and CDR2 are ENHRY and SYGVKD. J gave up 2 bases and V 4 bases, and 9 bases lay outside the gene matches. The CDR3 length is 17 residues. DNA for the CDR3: TGTGCCATCAGTGGCATCGGACTAGCGGATTACACAGATACGCAGTATTTT. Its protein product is CAISGIGLADYTDTQYF.

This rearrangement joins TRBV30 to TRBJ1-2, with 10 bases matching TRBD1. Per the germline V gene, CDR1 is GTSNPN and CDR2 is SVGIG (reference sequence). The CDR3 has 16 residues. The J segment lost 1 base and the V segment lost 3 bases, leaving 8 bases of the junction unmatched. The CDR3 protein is CAWSEAGTGVNYGYTF. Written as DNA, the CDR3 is TGTGCCTGGAGCGAAGCCGGGACAGGGGTTAACTATGGCTACACCTTC.

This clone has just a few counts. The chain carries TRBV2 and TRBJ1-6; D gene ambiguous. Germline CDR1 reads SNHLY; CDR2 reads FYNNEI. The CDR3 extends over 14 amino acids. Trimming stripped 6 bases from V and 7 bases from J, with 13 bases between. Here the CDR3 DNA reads TGTGCCAGCAGGCCGCAGGTTCCCAATTCACCCCTCCACTTT. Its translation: CASRPQVPNSPLHF.

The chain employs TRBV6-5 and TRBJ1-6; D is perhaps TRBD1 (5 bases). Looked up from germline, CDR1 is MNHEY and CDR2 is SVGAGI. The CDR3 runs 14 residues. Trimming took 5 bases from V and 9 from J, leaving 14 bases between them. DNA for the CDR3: TGTGCCAGCAGTCTAAGGGACTATGGTTCACCCCTCCACTTT. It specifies CASSLRDYGSPLHF.

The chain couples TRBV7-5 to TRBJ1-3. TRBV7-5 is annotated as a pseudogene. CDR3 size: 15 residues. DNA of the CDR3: TGTGTCAGAAGCTTAGCTCGGTACTCTGGAAACACCATATATTTT. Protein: CVRSLARYSGNTIYF.

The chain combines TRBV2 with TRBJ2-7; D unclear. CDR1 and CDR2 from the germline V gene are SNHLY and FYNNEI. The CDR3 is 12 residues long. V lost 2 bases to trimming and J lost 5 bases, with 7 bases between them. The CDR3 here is CASSESGHEQYF. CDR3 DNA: TGTGCCAGCAGTGAATCAGGTCACGAGCAGTACTTC.

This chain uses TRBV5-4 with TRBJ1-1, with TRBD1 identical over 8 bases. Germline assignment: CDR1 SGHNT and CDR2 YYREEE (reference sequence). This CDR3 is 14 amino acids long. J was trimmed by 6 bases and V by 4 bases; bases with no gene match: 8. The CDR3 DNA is TGTGCCAGCAGCAGGGACAGGCTAGGTCCTGAAGCTTTCTTT. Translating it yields CASSRDRLGPEAFF.

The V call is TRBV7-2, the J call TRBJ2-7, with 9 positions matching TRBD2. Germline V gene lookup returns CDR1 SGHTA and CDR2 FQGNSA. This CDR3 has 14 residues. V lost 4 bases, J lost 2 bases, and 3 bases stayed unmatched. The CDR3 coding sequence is TGTGCCAGCAGCTCGCGGGGGGGCGCCTACGAGCAGTACTTC. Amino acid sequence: CASSSRGGAYEQYF.

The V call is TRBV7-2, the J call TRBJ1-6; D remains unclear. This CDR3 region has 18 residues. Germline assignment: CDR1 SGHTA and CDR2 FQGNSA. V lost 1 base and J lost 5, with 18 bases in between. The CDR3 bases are TGTGCCAGCAGCTTAGGAGTCGGGGTCCGGCTTAATAATTCACCCCTCCACTTT. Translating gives CASSLGVGVRLNNSPLHF.

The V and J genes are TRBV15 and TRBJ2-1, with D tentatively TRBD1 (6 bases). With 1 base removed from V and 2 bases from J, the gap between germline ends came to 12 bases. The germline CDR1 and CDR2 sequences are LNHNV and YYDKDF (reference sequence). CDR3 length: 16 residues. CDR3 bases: TGTGCCACCAGCAGAGGGGGGCCCGGGGCCTACAATGAGCAGTTCTTC. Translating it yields CATSRGGPGAYNEQFF.

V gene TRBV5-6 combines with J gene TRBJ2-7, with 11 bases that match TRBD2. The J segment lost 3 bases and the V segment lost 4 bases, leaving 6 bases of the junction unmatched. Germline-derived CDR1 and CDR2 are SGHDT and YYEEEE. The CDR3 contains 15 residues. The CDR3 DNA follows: TGTGCCAGCAGCCCGATAGCGGGGGGGAACTACGAGCAGTACTTC. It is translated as CASSPIAGGNYEQYF.

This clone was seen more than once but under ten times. This chain's CDR3 is CASSYQRGDNEQFF. The CDR3 DNA is TGTGCCAGCAGCTATCAGCGGGGGGACAATGAGCAGTTCTTC. V gene TRBV7-2 combines with J gene TRBJ2-1, with 9 bases aligning to TRBD2. The junction had 3 bases not matched to a gene; V was cut back by 4 bases and J by 5 bases. The CDR3 covers 14 residues. Germline V gene lookup returns CDR1 SGHTA and CDR2 FQGNSA.

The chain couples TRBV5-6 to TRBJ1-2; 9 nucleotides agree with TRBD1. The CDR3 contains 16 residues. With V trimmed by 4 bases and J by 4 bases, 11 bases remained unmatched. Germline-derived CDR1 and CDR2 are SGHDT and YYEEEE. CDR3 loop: CASSRLPGQGPYGYTF. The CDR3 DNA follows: TGTGCCAGCAGCCGACTACCGGGACAGGGTCCCTATGGCTACACCTTC. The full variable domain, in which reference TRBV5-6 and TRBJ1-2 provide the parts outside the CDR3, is DAGVTQSPTHLIKTRGQQVTLRCSPKSGHDTVSWYQQALGQGPQFIFQYYEEEERQRGNFPDRFSGHQFPNYSSELNVNALLLGDSALYLCASSRLPGQGPYGYTFGSGTRLTVV.

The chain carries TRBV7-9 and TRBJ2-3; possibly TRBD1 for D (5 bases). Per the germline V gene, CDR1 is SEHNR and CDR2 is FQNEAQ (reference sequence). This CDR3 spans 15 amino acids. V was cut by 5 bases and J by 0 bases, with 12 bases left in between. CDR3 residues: CASSQRGISTDTQYF. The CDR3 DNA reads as TGTGCCAGCAGCCAAAGGGGCATAAGCACAGATACGCAGTATTTT.

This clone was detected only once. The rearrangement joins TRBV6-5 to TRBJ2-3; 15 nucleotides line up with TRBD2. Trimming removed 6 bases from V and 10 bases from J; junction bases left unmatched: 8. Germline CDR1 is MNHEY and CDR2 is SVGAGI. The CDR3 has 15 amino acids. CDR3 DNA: TGTGCCAGCAGAAGGACTAGCGGGGGGGATAGTGCGCAGTATTTT. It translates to CASRRTSGGDSAQYF.

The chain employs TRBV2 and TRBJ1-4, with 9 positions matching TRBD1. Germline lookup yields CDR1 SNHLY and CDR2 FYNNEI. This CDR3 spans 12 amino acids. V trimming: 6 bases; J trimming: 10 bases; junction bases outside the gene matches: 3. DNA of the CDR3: TGTGCCAGCAGGGACAGGGGAGGAAAACTGTTTTTT. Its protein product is CASRDRGGKLFF. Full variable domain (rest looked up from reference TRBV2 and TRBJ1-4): EPEVTQTPSHQVTQMGQEVILRCVPISNHLYFYWYRQILGQKVEFLVSFYNNEISEKSEIFDDQFSVERPDGSNFTLKIRSTKLEDSAMYFCASRDRGGKLFFGSGTQLSVL.

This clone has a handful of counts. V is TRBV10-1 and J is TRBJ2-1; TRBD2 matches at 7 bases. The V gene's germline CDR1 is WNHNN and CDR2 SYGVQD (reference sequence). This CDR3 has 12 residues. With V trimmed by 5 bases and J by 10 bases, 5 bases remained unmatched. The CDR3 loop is CASSSLAPEQFF. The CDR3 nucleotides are TGCGCCAGCAGTTCACTAGCGCCGGAGCAGTTCTTC.